The 17 T cell receptor beta chains in this list originate from one sample, sequenced in a study of blood T cell repertoires in COVID-19. Libraries were prepared by immunoSEQ multiplex PCR; TCRdb keeps only in-frame clonotypes and omits some of them. The table lists approximately 44,000 clones, 60% to 80% of them singletons, with roughly a third in the top ten. Sample: peripheral blood. These receptors all stem from a woman aged 80 or over with acute or convalescent COVID-19.

This rearrangement joins TRBV3-1 (or the pseudogene TRBV3-2) to TRBJ1-1; unclear D gene. V dropped 3 bases and J dropped 5 bases, with 7 bases sitting between them. Looked up from germline, CDR1 is LGHDT and CDR2 is YNNKEL (reference sequence). The CDR3 is 12 amino acids. CDR3 bases: TGTGCCAGCAGCCAGTTGAGGACTGAAGCTTTCTTT. Protein: CASSQLRTEAFF.

The gene calls are TRBV2 and TRBJ2-3; TRBD1 is a possible D gene (6 bases). The CDR3 runs to 14 residues. Germline assignment: CDR1 SNHLY and CDR2 FYNNEI. V gave up 5 bases and J gave up 0 bases, with 9 bases separating them. CDR3 amino acids: CASSRGQSTDTQYF. The CDR3, as DNA: TGTGCCAGCAGTCGCGGACAGAGCACAGATACGCAGTATTTT.

This clone was observed a few times. The V gene is TRBV5-6, the J gene TRBJ2-4; no reliable D call. CDR1 is SGHDT, CDR2 YYEEEE, per germline. V was clipped by 5 bases and J by 0 bases, with 9 bases between them. The CDR3 sequence is 14 residues long. CDR3 loop: CASSSRLAKNIQYF. The CDR3 coding sequence is TGTGCCAGCAGTTCCAGACTAGCCAAAAACATTCAGTACTTC.

The rearrangement joins TRBV19 to TRBJ1-4; 9 nucleotides align to TRBD1. CDR3 length equals 14 residues. The germline gives CDR1 LNHDA, CDR2 SQIVND (reference sequence). Unmatched junction bases numbered 3, after V lost 4 bases and J lost 6 bases. The CDR3 sequence is CASSRTGVDEKLFF. The DNA for the CDR3 is TGTGCCAGTAGTAGGACAGGGGTCGATGAAAAACTGTTTTTT.

Written as DNA, the CDR3 is TGTGCCAGCATCGCCCCTAGTCGGGGAGACACTGAAGCTTTCTTT. Amino acid sequence: CASIAPSRGDTEAFF. V and J are TRBV6-5 and TRBJ1-1; no firm D call. Trimming shortened V by 7 bases and J by 3 bases, and 18 bases separated the two germline ends. The CDR3 runs 15 residues. Germline CDR1 and CDR2: MNHEY and SVGAGI.

This chain connects TRBV30 to TRBJ1-1; no clear D. Trimming removed 5 bases from V and 6 bases from J, with 19 bases in between. This CDR3 has 14 residues. The germline V gene has CDR1 GTSNPN and CDR2 SVGIG (reference sequence). The CDR3, as DNA: TGTGCCTGGGGAGGCGGCACGAGGGTGGCTGAAGCTTTCTTT. This codes for CAWGGGTRVAEAFF.

The chain recombines TRBV6-6 with TRBJ2-1; D is unclear. The CDR3 totals 16 residues. Looked up from germline, CDR1 is MNHNY and CDR2 is SVGAGI (reference sequence). Deletions cut 2 bases from V and 0 bases from J, with 11 bases between. This CDR3 is CASSYILSTSYNEQFF. The CDR3 region has the DNA TGTGCCAGCAGTTACATACTCTCCACCTCCTACAATGAGCAGTTCTTC.

The chain carries TRBV5-1 and TRBJ2-1; 8 bases align to TRBD2. With V trimmed by 4 bases and J by 7 bases, 7 bases remained unmatched. The CDR3 is made up of 14 amino acids. Germline V gene lookup returns CDR1 SGHRS and CDR2 YFSETQ. CDR3 region: CASSNGLAQNEQFF. The DNA for the CDR3 is TGCGCCAGCAGCAACGGACTAGCCCAAAATGAGCAGTTCTTC.

This chain uses TRBV9 with TRBJ1-1; D is perhaps TRBD1 (5 bases). The germline V gene encodes CDR1 SGDLS and CDR2 YYNGEE. V was cut by 0 bases and J by 0 bases, with 9 bases left in between. This CDR3 is 15 amino acids long. Written as DNA, the CDR3 is TGTGCCAGCAGCGTAGCGACAGAACTGAACACTGAAGCTTTCTTT. This translates into CASSVATELNTEAFF.

The rearrangement uses TRBV12-3 or TRBV12-4 and TRBJ1-1, with a weak D call TRBD1 (5 bases). Trimming took off 2 bases at V and 5 bases at J, with 9 bases between the two ends. The CDR3 covers 13 residues. CDR3 coding DNA: TGTGCCAGCAGTTTACGTGCAGGGACTGAAGCTTTCTTT. This sequence encodes CASSLRAGTEAFF.

The chain recombines TRBV30 with TRBJ1-6, with D perhaps TRBD1 (5 bases). The V gene's germline CDR1 is GTSNPN and CDR2 SVGIG (reference sequence). The CDR3 runs to 13 residues. The V gene lost 4 bases and the J gene lost 10 bases, with 14 bases spanning the gap. The CDR3 loop is CAWTAPGESPLHF. In DNA, the CDR3 is TGTGCCTGGACCGCGCCGGGGGAGTCACCCCTCCACTTT.

This clone was seen more than once but under ten times. This rearrangement joins TRBV6-2 or TRBV6-3 to TRBJ2-3; D is unresolved. The CDR3 covers 14 residues. The V gene lost 8 bases and the J gene lost 0 bases, with 12 bases spanning the gap. Germline CDR1 is MNHEY and CDR2 is SVGEGT. CDR3: CASRPTGSTDTQYF. The CDR3 nucleotides are TGTGCCAGCCGCCCAACCGGTAGCACAGATACGCAGTATTTT.

This chain joins TRBV18 and TRBJ1-1, with a weak D call TRBD1 (5 bases). The germline V and J ends were trimmed by 2 bases and 0 bases, with 10 bases remaining between them. Germline assignment: CDR1 KGHSH and CDR2 LQKENI. This CDR3 comprises 15 residues. CDR3 residues: CASSPGGGVNTEAFF. The CDR3 DNA is TGTGCCAGCTCACCAGGCGGGGGGGTGAACACTGAAGCTTTCTTT.

This sequence joins TRBV30 and TRBJ2-7; no definite D call. CDR3 length equals 12 residues. Germline V lookup: CDR1 GTSNPN, CDR2 SVGIG (reference sequence). V was cut by 2 bases and J by 2 bases, with 7 bases left in between. The DNA of the CDR3 is TGTGCCTGGAGTCCAGAACCCTACGAGCAGTACTTC. The encoded protein is CAWSPEPYEQYF.

V and J are TRBV18 and TRBJ2-2; 7 bases agree with TRBD1. The CDR3 runs to 16 residues. Trimming took 0 bases from V and 7 from J; bases not matched to a gene: 8. CDR1 and CDR2 (germline): KGHSH, LQKENI. CDR3 in DNA: TGTGCCAGCTCACCACCGGGACAGCAGTATGTCGGGGAGCTGTTTTTT. Translated: CASSPPGQQYVGELFF. Full variable domain (rest looked up from reference TRBV18 and TRBJ2-2): NAGVMQNPRHLVRRRGQEARLRCSPMKGHSHVYWYRQLPEEGLKFMVYLQKENIIDESGMPKERFSAEFPKEGPSILRIQQVVRGDSAAYFCASSPPGQQYVGELFFGEGSRLTVL.

This chain links TRBV5-6 with TRBJ1-5; D possibly corresponds to TRBD1 (5 bases). V lost 4 bases to trimming and J lost 3 bases, with 14 bases between them. This CDR3 comprises 15 residues. Germline CDR1 reads SGHDT; CDR2 reads YYEEEE. CDR3 DNA sequence: TGTGCCAGCAGCCAGGGAGGCCTCTTCAATCAGCCCCAGCATTTT. It encodes CASSQGGLFNQPQHF. Based on the CDR3 plus reference TRBV5-6 and TRBJ1-5, the full variable domain is DAGVTQSPTHLIKTRGQQVTLRCSPKSGHDTVSWYQQALGQGPQFIFQYYEEEERQRGNFPDRFSGHQFPNYSSELNVNALLLGDSALYLCASSQGGLFNQPQHFGDGTRLSIL.

This clone was seen only once. This chain connects TRBV20-1 to TRBJ2-3, with 7 bases that match TRBD2. From germline, CDR1 is DFQATT and CDR2 SNEGSKA (reference sequence). J lost 1 base, V lost 3 bases, and 4 bases had no gene match. The CDR3 is 14 amino acids. CDR3 nucleotides: TGCAGTGCTAGTGGGAGGGGAGGCACAGATACGCAGTATTTT. It translates to CSASGRGGTDTQYF.